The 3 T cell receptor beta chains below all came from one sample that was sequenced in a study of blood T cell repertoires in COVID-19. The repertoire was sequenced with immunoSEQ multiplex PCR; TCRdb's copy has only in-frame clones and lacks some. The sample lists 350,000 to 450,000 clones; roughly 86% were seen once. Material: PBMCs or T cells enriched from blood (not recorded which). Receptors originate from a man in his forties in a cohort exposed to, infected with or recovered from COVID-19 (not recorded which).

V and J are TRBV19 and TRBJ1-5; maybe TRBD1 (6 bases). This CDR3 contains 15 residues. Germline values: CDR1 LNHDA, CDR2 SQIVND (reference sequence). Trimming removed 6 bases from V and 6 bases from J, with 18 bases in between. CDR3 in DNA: TGTGCCAGTAGCCTGACAGGTAGTGAAGTTCAGCCCCAGCATTTT. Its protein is CASSLTGSEVQPQHF.

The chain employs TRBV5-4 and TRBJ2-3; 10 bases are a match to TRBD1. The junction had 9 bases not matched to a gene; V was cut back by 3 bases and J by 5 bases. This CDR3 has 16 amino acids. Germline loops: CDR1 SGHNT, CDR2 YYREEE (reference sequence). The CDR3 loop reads CASSWGDRGRGDTQYF. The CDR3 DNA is TGTGCCAGCAGCTGGGGTGACAGGGGGCGAGGAGATACGCAGTATTTT.

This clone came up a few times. Here the CDR3 DNA reads TGTGCCAGCAGCTTAGCCGGGACTAGCACAGATACGCAGTATTTT. The encoded protein is CASSLAGTSTDTQYF. The rearrangement joins TRBV7-6 to TRBJ2-3; D possibly corresponds to TRBD2 (6 bases). The CDR3 totals 15 residues. V was pared by 0 bases and J by 0 bases, with 7 bases between. The germline CDR1 and CDR2 sequences are SGHVS and FNYEAQ.